A single sample gave rise to the 13 T cell receptor beta chains below, sequenced in a study of shared clonotypes between healthy human individuals. Using immunoSEQ multiplex PCR, the repertoire was profiled, and TCRdb retains in-frame clones only, with some absent. In the table there are about 1.5 million clones, over 95% of which are singletons. The sequencing sample was made of naive CD4+ T cells sorted from blood. Subset given: CD45RA+ positively selected. The source of these receptors is a man under 40 in good health.

The genes are TRBV7-2 and TRBJ2-5, with 7 bases that match TRBD2. Trimming at V came to 4 bases and at J to 2 bases, leaving 10 bases not matched to a gene. Per germline, CDR1 SGHTA and CDR2 FQGNSA. This CDR3 is built from 16 residues. CDR3 in amino acids: CASSSELWTSQETQYF. In DNA form, the CDR3 reads TGTGCCAGCAGCTCCGAATTGTGGACTAGTCAAGAGACCCAGTACTTC.

CDR3: CASIQGLDTGELFF. The CDR3 region has the DNA TGCGCCAGCATTCAGGGTCTCGACACCGGGGAGCTGTTTTTT. The V gene is TRBV5-1, the J gene TRBJ2-2; D perhaps matches TRBD1 (5 bases). V lost 6 bases and J 3 bases, leaving 12 bases between the germline ends. CDR1 is SGHRS and CDR2 is YFSETQ in the germline V gene. CDR3 length equals 14 residues.

This chain joins TRBV19 and TRBJ2-7, with a possible D match to TRBD1 (5 bases). The ends were cut back, 4 bases at V and 3 bases at J, with 16 bases in the middle. Germline CDR1 is LNHDA and CDR2 is SQIVND (reference sequence). This CDR3 has 15 residues. CDR3 sequence: CASSTIQDADYEQYF. For the CDR3, the DNA is TGTGCCAGTAGTACCATACAGGATGCCGACTACGAGCAGTACTTC.

Concerning this clone itself: This sample includes further DNA sequences coding for the same CDR3. V is TRBV5-1 and J is TRBJ2-1; 8 bases match TRBD1. The trim removed 4 bases at V and 3 bases at J, leaving 3 bases unmatched. The CDR3 is 14 amino acids. Germline CDR1 reads SGHRS; CDR2 reads YFSETQ. The CDR3 nucleotides read TGCGCCAGCAGCCCAGGGACAGGCTACAATGAGCAGTTCTTC. Translating it yields CASSPGTGYNEQFF.

This clone showed up just once. The chain recombines TRBV7-9 with TRBJ2-7; D remains unclear. The CDR3 loop spans 13 amino acids. V lost 1 base to trimming and J lost 3 bases, with 7 bases between them. Per germline, CDR1 SEHNR and CDR2 FQNEAQ (reference sequence). The CDR3 loop reads CASSLGPFYEQYF. CDR3 DNA: TGTGCCAGCAGCTTAGGGCCATTCTACGAGCAGTACTTC.

This chain joins TRBV29-1 and TRBJ2-7; D remains ambiguous. Per germline, CDR1 SQVTM and CDR2 ANQGSEA. The CDR3 runs 10 residues. V was cut by 7 bases and J by 6 bases, with 10 bases left in between. The CDR3 region is CSARASEQYF. The CDR3 bases are TGCAGCGCCCGAGCCAGCGAGCAGTACTTC.

The chain couples TRBV15 to TRBJ2-7; D is undetermined. CDR1 and CDR2 (germline): LNHNV, YYDKDF (reference sequence). The V end lost 0 bases, the J end lost 3 bases, and 9 bases lay between the germline ends. The CDR3 is 14 residues long. CDR3: CATSRDRWDYEQYF. In DNA form, the CDR3 reads TGTGCCACCAGCAGAGATCGGTGGGACTACGAGCAGTACTTC.

The V gene is TRBV10-1, the J gene TRBJ2-3; TRBD1 aligns across 9 bases. V gave up 5 bases and J gave up 1 base; unmatched junction bases: 4. This CDR3 is built from 15 residues. Germline V lookup: CDR1 WNHNN, CDR2 SYGVQD (reference sequence). CDR3 residues: CASSPRQGGTDTQYF. The CDR3 DNA follows: TGCGCCAGCAGTCCTCGACAGGGGGGCACAGATACGCAGTATTTT.

V and J are TRBV18 and TRBJ1-5; tentatively, D is TRBD1 (6 bases). V was cut by 4 bases and J by 4 bases, with 14 bases left in between. Germline assignment: CDR1 KGHSH and CDR2 LQKENI. The CDR3 extends over 15 amino acids. For the CDR3, the DNA is TGTGCCAGCTCACAAGACGGGGGGCGAAATCAGCCCCAGCATTTT. This gives the protein CASSQDGGRNQPQHF.

The V call is TRBV9, the J call TRBJ2-7, with D uncertain. V lost 0 bases, J lost 2 bases, and 12 bases lay in between. The CDR3 is made up of 15 amino acids. Germline V CDR1 and CDR2: SGDLS, YYNGEE. In DNA form, the CDR3 reads TGTGCCAGCAGCGTAGGGGTTGGCAGAACCTACGAGCAGTACTTC. This translates into CASSVGVGRTYEQYF.

Comment on this clone: The same CDR3 arises from other DNA sequences in this sample as well. The CDR3 DNA reads TGTGCCAGCAGTCTGGGGGGTTCCAATCAGCCCCAGCATTTT. Protein sequence: CASSLGGSNQPQHF. The V call is TRBV28, the J call TRBJ1-5, with D possibly being TRBD1 (5 bases). CDR3 size: 14 residues. Per the germline V gene, CDR1 is MDHEN and CDR2 is SYDVKM. V lost 5 bases, J lost 3 bases, and 11 bases lay in between.

The chain carries TRBV27 and TRBJ2-3; D call uncertain. Germline assignment: CDR1 MNHEY and CDR2 SMNVEV (reference sequence). V lost 3 bases, J lost 0 bases, and 7 bases lay in between. This CDR3 is 14 amino acids long. The DNA for the CDR3 is TGTGCCAGCAGTTTCCTAGTTAGCACAGATACGCAGTATTTT. As protein: CASSFLVSTDTQYF.

J is TRBJ2-7 and V is TRBV18; tentative D call: TRBD1 (6 bases). V dropped 5 bases and J dropped 0 bases, with 14 bases sitting between them. In germline, CDR1 is KGHSH, CDR2 LQKENI. This CDR3 is 15 amino acids long. Written as DNA, the CDR3 is TGTGCCAGCTCAAGAAGTCGGGACAACTCCTACGAGCAGTACTTC. Its protein is CASSRSRDNSYEQYF.